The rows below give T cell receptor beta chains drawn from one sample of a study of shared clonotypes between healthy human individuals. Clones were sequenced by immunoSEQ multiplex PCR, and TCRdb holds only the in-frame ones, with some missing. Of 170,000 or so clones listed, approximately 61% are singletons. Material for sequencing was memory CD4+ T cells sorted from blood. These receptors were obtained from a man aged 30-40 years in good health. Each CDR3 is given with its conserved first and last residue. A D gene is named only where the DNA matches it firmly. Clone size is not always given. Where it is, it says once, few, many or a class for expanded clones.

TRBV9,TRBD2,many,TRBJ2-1,CASSTGTSGSYEQFF,TGTGCCAGCAGCACCGGGACTAGCGGGAGTTATGAGCAGTTCTTC
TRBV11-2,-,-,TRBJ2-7,CASSFMGEQYF,TGTGCCAGCAGCTTTATGGGGGAGCAGTACTTC
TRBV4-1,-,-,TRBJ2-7,CASSLGEGEIYEQYF,TGCGCCAGCAGCTTAGGTGAGGGTGAGATCTACGAGCAGTACTTC
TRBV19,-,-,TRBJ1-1,CASSIDLSTEAFF,TGTGCCAGTAGTATAGATTTGTCCACTGAAGCTTTCTTT
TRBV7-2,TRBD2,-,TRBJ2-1,CASSPKREGRNEQFF,TGTGCCAGCAGCCCTAAGCGGGAGGGCCGAAATGAGCAGTTCTTC
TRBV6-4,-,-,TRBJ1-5,CASSEVLNQPQHF,TGTGCCAGCAGTGAGGTGCTTAATCAGCCCCAGCATTTT
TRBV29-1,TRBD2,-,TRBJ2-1,CSAVGGTSFHEQFF,TGCAGCGCAGTAGGTGGGACTAGTTTCCATGAGCAGTTCTTC
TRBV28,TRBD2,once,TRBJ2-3,CASSSPPRGGDTDTQYF,TGTGCCAGCAGTTCTCCCCCCCGGGGGGGGGACACAGATACGCAGTATTTT
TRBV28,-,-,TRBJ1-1,CASRRQINTEAFF,TGTGCCAGCAGGAGACAGATAAACACTGAAGCTTTCTTT
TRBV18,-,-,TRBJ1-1,CASSQGPETEAFF,TGTGCCAGCTCACAGGGCCCAGAAACTGAAGCTTTCTTT
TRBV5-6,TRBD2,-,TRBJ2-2,CASSLRLAGGATGELFF,TGTGCCAGCAGCTTGAGACTAGCGGGAGGGGCCACCGGGGAGCTGTTTTTT
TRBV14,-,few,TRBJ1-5,CASSQGRDQPQHF,TGTGCCAGCAGCCAGGGTAGGGATCAGCCCCAGCATTTT
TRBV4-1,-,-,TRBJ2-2,CASRPGTPGELFF,TGCGCCAGCAGACCGGGGACCCCCGGGGAGCTGTTTTTT
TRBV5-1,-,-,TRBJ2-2,CASSLVGSGELFF,TGCGCCAGCAGCTTGGTAGGATCCGGGGAGCTGTTTTTT
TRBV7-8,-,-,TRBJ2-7,CASSLEAEYEQYF,TGTGCCAGCAGCTTAGAGGCAGAATACGAGCAGTACTTC
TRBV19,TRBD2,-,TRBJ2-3,CASSVLAGAGDTQYF,TGTGCCAGTAGCGTTCTAGCGGGAGCGGGAGATACGCAGTATTTT
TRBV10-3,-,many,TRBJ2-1,CAISSQGAAVYNEQFF,TGTGCCATCAGTAGCCAGGGTGCAGCAGTCTACAATGAGCAGTTCTTC
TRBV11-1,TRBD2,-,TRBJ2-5,CASSPGLDSGGETQYF,TGTGCCAGCAGCCCGGGACTAGATAGCGGGGGGGAGACCCAGTACTTC
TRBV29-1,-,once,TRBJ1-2,CSVGAAEGYTF,TGCAGCGTTGGGGCGGCCGAAGGCTACACCTTC
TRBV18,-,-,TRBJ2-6,CASYISGANVLTF,TGTGCCAGTTACATCTCTGGGGCCAACGTCCTGACTTTC
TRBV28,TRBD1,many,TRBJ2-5,CASSQTIGTGGETQYF,TGTGCCAGCAGTCAGACGATCGGGACAGGGGGTGAGACCCAGTACTTC
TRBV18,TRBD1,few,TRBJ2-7,CASSGAGTGGYEQYF,TGTGCCAGCTCAGGCGCCGGGACAGGGGGCTACGAGCAGTACTTC
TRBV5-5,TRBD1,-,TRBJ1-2,CASSLEKGAYYGYTF,TGTGCCAGCAGCTTGGAGAAGGGGGCGTACTATGGCTACACCTTC
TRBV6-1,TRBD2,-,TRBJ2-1,CASSEELAGVNEQFF,TGTGCCAGCAGTGAAGAACTAGCGGGAGTAAATGAGCAGTTCTTC
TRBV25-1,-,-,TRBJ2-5,CASQSGSQETQYF,TGTGCCAGCCAGTCTGGATCTCAAGAGACCCAGTACTTC
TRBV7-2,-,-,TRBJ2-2,CASSLLQGTGELFF,TGTGCCAGCAGCTTACTTCAGGGCACCGGGGAGCTGTTTTTT
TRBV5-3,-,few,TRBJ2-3,CARSLAGTADTQYF,TGTGCCAGAAGCTTGGCAGGGACGGCAGATACGCAGTATTTT
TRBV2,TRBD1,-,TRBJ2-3,CASSLNRGDTQYF,TGTGCCAGCAGCCTGAACAGGGGGGATACGCAGTATTTT
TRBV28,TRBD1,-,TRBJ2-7,CASSLPGTGTYEQYF,TGTGCCAGCAGTCTCCCCGGGACAGGGACCTACGAGCAGTACTTC
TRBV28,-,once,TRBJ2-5,CASSFWGSQETQYF,TGTGCCAGCAGTTTTTGGGGTTCCCAAGAGACCCAGTACTTC
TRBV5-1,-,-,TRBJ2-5,CASSLDHIGETQYF,TGCGCCAGCAGCTTGGACCATATTGGGGAGACCCAGTACTTC
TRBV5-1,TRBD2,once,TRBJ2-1,CASSQVREGDNEQLF,TGCGCCAGCAGCCAAGTGCGGGAGGGCGACAATGAGCAGCTCTTC
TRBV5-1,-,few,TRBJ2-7,CASSSMWIDEQYF,TGCGCCAGCAGCTCCATGTGGATCGACGAGCAGTACTTC
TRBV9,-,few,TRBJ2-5,CASSVAHSGGTQETQYF,TGTGCCAGCAGCGTAGCCCATAGCGGAGGTACCCAAGAGACCCAGTACTTC
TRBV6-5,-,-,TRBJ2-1,CASSYSGRLTYNEQFF,TGTGCCAGCAGTTACTCGGGCAGACTCACCTACAATGAGCAGTTCTTC
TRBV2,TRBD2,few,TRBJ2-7,CASGTSETSSYEQYF,TGTGCCAGCGGGACTAGCGAGACAAGCTCCTACGAGCAGTACTTC
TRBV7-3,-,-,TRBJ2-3,CASLEGGGVTQYF,TGTGCCAGCCTGGAGGGAGGGGGCGTTACGCAGTATTTT
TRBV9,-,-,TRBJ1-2,CASSVVGHGGAYGYTF,TGTGCCAGCAGCGTAGTTGGGCATGGTGGGGCCTATGGCTACACCTTC
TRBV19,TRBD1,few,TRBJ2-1,CATTQGGGDEQFF,TGTGCCACAACACAGGGGGGTGGCGATGAGCAGTTCTTC
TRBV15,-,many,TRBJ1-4,CATSRAPREKLFF,TGTGCCACCAGCAGAGCCCCACGGGAAAAACTGTTTTTT
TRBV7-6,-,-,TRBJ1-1,CASSLAFEAFF,TGTGCCAGCAGCTTAGCCTTTGAAGCTTTCTTT
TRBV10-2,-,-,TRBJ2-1,CASSEDSNYNEQFF,TGCGCCAGCAGTGAAGACTCCAACTACAATGAGCAGTTCTTC
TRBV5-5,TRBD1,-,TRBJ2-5,CASSVGQGRETQYF,TGTGCCAGCAGCGTCGGACAGGGGAGAGAGACCCAGTACTTC
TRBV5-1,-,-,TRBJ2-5,CASSLAGSQGETQYF,TGCGCCAGCAGCTTGGCAGGGAGTCAAGGAGAGACCCAGTACTTC
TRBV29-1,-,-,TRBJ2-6,CSVGVRTLSTSGANVLTF,TGCAGCGTTGGAGTCCGAACACTTTCCACCTCTGGGGCCAACGTCCTGACTTTC
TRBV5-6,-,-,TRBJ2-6,CASSPTGTGANVLTF,TGTGCCAGCAGCCCAACAGGGACCGGGGCCAACGTCCTGACTTTC
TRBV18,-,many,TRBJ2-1,CASSPAGFGEQFF,TGTGCCAGCTCACCGGCAGGGTTCGGTGAGCAGTTCTTC
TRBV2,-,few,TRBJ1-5,CASSDPGYNQPQHF,TGTGCCAGCAGTGACCCGGGGTACAATCAGCCCCAGCATTTT
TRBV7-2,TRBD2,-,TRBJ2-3,CASSAQQGLAGADTQYF,TGTGCCAGCAGCGCGCAACAGGGACTAGCGGGAGCTGATACGCAGTATTTT
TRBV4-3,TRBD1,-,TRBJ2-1,CASSGDRGYVYEQFF,TGCGCCAGCTCCGGGGACAGGGGATATGTGTATGAGCAGTTCTTC
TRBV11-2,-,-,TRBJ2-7,CASSLASGTYPVYEQYF,TGTGCCAGCAGCTTAGCATCCGGGACTTACCCAGTCTACGAGCAGTACTTC
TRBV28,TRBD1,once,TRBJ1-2,CASSSYPGTGTNYGYTF,TGTGCCAGCAGTTCATACCCCGGGACAGGGACCAACTATGGCTACACCTTC
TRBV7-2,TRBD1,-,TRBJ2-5,CASSPGQAGETQYF,TGTGCCAGCAGCCCCGGACAGGCAGGAGAGACCCAGTACTTC
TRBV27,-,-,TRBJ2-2,CASRTAVGELFF,TGTGCCAGCAGGACGGCGGTCGGGGAGCTGTTTTTT